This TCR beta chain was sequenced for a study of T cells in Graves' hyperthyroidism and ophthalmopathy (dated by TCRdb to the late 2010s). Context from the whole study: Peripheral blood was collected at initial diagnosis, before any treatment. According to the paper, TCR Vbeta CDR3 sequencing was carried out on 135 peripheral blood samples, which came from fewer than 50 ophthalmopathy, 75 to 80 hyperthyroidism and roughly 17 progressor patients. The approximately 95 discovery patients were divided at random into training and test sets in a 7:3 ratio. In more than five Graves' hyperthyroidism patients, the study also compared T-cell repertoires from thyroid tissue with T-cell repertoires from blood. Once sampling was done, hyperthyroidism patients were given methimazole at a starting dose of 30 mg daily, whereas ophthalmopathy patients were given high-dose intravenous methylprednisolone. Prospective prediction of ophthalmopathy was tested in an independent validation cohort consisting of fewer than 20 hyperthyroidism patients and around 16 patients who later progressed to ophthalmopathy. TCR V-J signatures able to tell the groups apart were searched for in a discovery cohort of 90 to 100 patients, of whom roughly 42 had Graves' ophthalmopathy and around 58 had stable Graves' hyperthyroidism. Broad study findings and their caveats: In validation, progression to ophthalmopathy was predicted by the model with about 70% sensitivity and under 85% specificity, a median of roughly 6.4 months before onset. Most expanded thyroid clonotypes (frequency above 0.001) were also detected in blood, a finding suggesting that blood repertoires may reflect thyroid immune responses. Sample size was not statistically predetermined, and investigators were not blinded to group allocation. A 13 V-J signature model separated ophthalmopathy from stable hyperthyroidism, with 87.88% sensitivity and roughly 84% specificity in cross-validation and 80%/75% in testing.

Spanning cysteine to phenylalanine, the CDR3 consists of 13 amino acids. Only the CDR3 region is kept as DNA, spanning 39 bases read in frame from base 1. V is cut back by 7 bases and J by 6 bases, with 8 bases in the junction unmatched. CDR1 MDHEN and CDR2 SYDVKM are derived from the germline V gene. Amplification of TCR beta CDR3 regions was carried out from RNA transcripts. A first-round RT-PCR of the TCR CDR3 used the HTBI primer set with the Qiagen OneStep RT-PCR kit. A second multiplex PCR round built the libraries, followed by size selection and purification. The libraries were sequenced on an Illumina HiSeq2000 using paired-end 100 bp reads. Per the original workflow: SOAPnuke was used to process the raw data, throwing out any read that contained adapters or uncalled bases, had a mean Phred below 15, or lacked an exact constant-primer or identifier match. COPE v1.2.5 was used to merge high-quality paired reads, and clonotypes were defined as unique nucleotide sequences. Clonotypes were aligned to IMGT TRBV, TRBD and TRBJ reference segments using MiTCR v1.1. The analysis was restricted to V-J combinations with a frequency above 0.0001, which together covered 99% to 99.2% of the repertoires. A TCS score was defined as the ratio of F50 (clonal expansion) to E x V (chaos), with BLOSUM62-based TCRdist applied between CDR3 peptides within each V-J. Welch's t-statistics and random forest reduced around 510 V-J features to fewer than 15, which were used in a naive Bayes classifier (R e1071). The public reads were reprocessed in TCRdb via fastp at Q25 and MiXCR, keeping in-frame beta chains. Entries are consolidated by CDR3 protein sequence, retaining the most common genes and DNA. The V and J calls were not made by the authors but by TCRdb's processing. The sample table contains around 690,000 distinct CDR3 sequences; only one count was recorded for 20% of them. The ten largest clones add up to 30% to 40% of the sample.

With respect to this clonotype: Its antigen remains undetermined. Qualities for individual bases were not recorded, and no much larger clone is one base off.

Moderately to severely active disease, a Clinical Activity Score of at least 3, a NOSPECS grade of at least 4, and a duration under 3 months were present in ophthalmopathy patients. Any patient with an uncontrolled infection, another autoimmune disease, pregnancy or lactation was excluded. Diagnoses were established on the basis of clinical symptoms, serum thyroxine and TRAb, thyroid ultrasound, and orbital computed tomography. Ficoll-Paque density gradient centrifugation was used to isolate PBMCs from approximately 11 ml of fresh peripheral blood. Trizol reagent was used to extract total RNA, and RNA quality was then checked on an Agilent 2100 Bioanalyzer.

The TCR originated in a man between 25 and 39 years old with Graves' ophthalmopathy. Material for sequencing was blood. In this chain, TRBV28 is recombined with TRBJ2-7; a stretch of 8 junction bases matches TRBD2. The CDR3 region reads CASTGAGEGEQYF. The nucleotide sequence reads TGTGCCAGCACTGGAGCGGGAGAGGGCGAGCAGTACTTC. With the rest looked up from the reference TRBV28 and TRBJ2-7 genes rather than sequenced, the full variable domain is DVKVTQSSRYLVKRTGEKVFLECVQDMDHENMFWYRQDPGLGLRLIYFSYDVKMKEKGDIPEGYSVSREKKERFSLILESASTNQTSMYLCASTGAGEGEQYFGPGTRLTVT.